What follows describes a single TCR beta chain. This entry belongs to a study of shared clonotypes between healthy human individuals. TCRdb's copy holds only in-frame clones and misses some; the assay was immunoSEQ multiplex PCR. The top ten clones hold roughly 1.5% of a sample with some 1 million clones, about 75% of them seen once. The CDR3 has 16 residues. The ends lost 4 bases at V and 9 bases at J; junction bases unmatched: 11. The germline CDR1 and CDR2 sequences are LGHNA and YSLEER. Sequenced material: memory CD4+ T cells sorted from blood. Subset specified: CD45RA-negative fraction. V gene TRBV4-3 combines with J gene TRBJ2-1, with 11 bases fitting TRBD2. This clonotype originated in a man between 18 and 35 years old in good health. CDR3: CASSPGKLAGVGEQFF. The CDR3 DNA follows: TGCGCCAGCAGCCCAGGTAAACTAGCGGGAGTAGGTGAGCAGTTCTTC.